Reported below is one T cell receptor beta chain. This record comes from a study of blood T cell repertoires in COVID-19. Data came from immunoSEQ multiplex PCR; TCRdb stores just in-frame clones and leaves some out. The data contain around 150,000 clones, about 90% of them singletons. CDR1 is GTSNPN, CDR2 SVGIG, per germline (reference sequence). With V trimmed by 4 bases and J by 10 bases, 10 bases remained unmatched. The CDR3 covers 14 residues. V and J are TRBV30 and TRBJ2-1, with 10 bases fitting TRBD1. This TCR derives from a woman aged 55 to 70 with active or convalescent COVID-19. Sequenced: peripheral blood. The CDR3: CAWNRGQGKGEQFF. As DNA, the CDR3 is TGTGCCTGGAATAGGGGACAGGGGAAGGGGGAGCAGTTCTTC.